These 10 T cell receptor beta chains were sequenced from one sample in a study of monozygotic twins with cystic fibrosis. Sequencing used immunoSEQ multiplex PCR; TCRdb keeps in-frame clones, though not all of them. The sample records about 23,000 clones, approximately 98% being singletons. The sample was blood. These TCRs come from a girl aged 10 to 17 with cystic fibrosis.

This clone was observed once. V usage is TRBV25-1 and J usage is TRBJ1-2; 7 bases fit TRBD1. There are 13 residues in the CDR3. Germline assignment: CDR1 MGHDK and CDR2 SYGVNS. After removal of 3 bases from V and 7 bases from J, the junction contained 5 bases not matched to a gene. CDR3 coding DNA: TGTGCCAGCAGTGACTACAGGGGCAGTGGCTACACCTTC. Amino acids: CASSDYRGSGYTF.

The chain couples TRBV29-1 to TRBJ1-1, with 8 bases that match TRBD1. This CDR3 is 12 amino acids long. Germline lookup yields CDR1 SQVTM and CDR2 ANQGSEA. V was pared by 7 bases and J by 6 bases, with 7 bases of the junction left unmatched. Here the CDR3 reads CSAQGAIAEAFF. The DNA for the CDR3 is TGCAGCGCCCAGGGGGCGATTGCTGAAGCTTTCTTT.

This chain links TRBV29-1 with TRBJ2-2; the D call may be TRBD1 or TRBD2 (7 bases each). Per germline, CDR1 SQVTM and CDR2 ANQGSEA. The CDR3 contains 14 residues. Trimming cost V 4 bases and J 3 bases, with 12 bases left between them. The CDR3 sequence: CSVAGGQHTGELFF. DNA for the CDR3: TGCAGCGTTGCGGGGGGACAGCACACCGGGGAGCTGTTTTTT.

This clone showed up just a few times. The V call is TRBV5-1, the J call TRBJ1-2, with D possibly matching TRBD1 (6 bases). CDR1 SGHRS and CDR2 YFSETQ come from the germline V gene. The V end was cut by 4 bases, the J end by 7 bases, with 11 bases between. This CDR3 contains 12 residues. The CDR3 protein is CASSSTGSGYTF. CDR3 nucleotides: TGCGCCAGCAGCAGCACAGGGTCTGGCTACACCTTC.

DNA of the CDR3: TGTGCCAGCAGCTTAGTCCAGAACACTGAAGCTTTCTTT. Translated, it gives CASSLVQNTEAFF. This chain joins TRBV7-9 and TRBJ1-1; D gene uncertain. The CDR3 totals 13 residues. The V end lost 1 base, the J end lost 1 base, and 4 bases lay between the germline ends. Germline assignment: CDR1 SEHNR and CDR2 FQNEAQ (reference sequence).

The J gene is TRBJ1-1, the V gene TRBV5-1, with D unresolved. Trimming shortened V by 4 bases and J by 0 bases, and 7 bases separated the two germline ends. CDR3 length equals 13 residues. Germline CDR1 SGHRS, CDR2 YFSETQ. The DNA of the CDR3 is TGCGCCAGCAGCCAAAAATTGAACACTGAAGCTTTCTTT. Amino acids: CASSQKLNTEAFF.

This chain joins TRBV30 and TRBJ2-5, with TRBD2 matching 9 bases. The CDR3 runs to 14 residues. The germline gives CDR1 GTSNPN, CDR2 SVGIG (reference sequence). Trimming cost V 0 bases and J 6 bases; bases outside gene matches: 5. CDR3 DNA sequence: TGTGCCTGGAGTGTACTAAGCGGGAGGCAGACCCAGTACTTC. Translation: CAWSVLSGRQTQYF.

The chain combines TRBV2 with TRBJ2-5; 10 bases match TRBD2. Per germline, CDR1 SNHLY and CDR2 FYNNEI. The CDR3 sequence is 14 residues long. V lost 3 bases and J lost 9; bases outside the gene matches: 7. The CDR3 spells CASSDSLAGASQYF. In DNA, the CDR3 is TGTGCCAGCAGTGATTCGCTAGCGGGAGCGTCCCAGTACTTC.

Here the CDR3 reads CASSFTRAGELFF. CDR3 bases: TGTGCCAGCAGCTTCACTAGAGCCGGGGAGCTGTTTTTT. V gene TRBV7-8 combines with J gene TRBJ2-2; perhaps TRBD2 as D (5 bases). Trimming stripped 3 bases from V and 6 bases from J, with 8 bases between. This CDR3 is built from 13 residues. The V gene's germline CDR1 is SGHVS and CDR2 FQNEAQ. Together with reference TRBV7-8 and TRBJ2-2, the CDR3 gives the full variable domain: GAGVSQSPRYKVAKRGQDVALRCDPISGHVSLFWYQQALGQGPEFLTYFQNEAQLDKSGLPSDRFFAERPEGSVSTLKIQRTQQEDSAVYLCASSFTRAGELFFGEGSRLTVL.

CDR3 nucleotides: TGTGCCAGCAGCCCCGGGTACGGCGACTCAGAAGCTTTCTTT. Its protein is CASSPGYGDSEAFF. This rearrangement joins TRBV6-5 to TRBJ1-1; no definite D call. This CDR3 region has 14 residues. CDR1 is MNHEY and CDR2 is SVGAGI in the germline V gene. Trimming took off 6 bases at V and 8 bases at J, with 19 bases between the two ends.